Listed here are 8 T cell receptor beta chains from one sample, sequenced in a study of PD-L1 blockade in urothelial cancer. Sequenced by immunoSEQ multiplex PCR; TCRdb stores in-frame clones only, minus some. The sample holds about 100,000 clones; approximately 85% are singletons and the top ten take 2% to 2.5%. The material sequenced was PBMCs, taken around atezolizumab (anti-PD-L1) treatment. The receptors were sampled from a man between 45 and 60 years old with urothelial cancer.

V usage is TRBV5-1 and J usage is TRBJ2-1; 11 bases map to TRBD2. V was pared by 4 bases and J by 5 bases, with 5 bases of the junction left unmatched. The CDR3 extends over 15 amino acids. Germline V gene lookup returns CDR1 SGHRS and CDR2 YFSETQ. The chain's CDR3 is CASSILAGDHNEQFF. The CDR3 coding sequence is TGCGCCAGCAGCATACTAGCGGGAGACCACAATGAGCAGTTCTTC.

This clone has a handful of counts. The rearrangement uses TRBV5-8 and TRBJ1-6; 8 positions match TRBD1. The CDR3 has 16 residues. CDR1 SGHTS and CDR2 YDEGEE come from the germline V gene. V lost 2 bases to trimming and J lost 9 bases; unmatched junction nucleotides: 10. The CDR3 region has the DNA TGTGCCAGCAGCTTACGACAGGGGATACTTAGTTCACCCCTCCACTTT. Translated, it gives CASSLRQGILSSPLHF.

The chain combines TRBV27 with TRBJ2-2; D possibly corresponds to TRBD1 (5 bases). This CDR3 has 14 amino acids. CDR1 is MNHEY, CDR2 SMNVEV, per germline (reference sequence). The V gene lost 2 bases and the J gene lost 3 bases, with 7 bases spanning the gap. This chain's CDR3 is CASSLIGDTGELFF. The CDR3 DNA sequence: TGTGCCAGCAGTTTAATAGGGGACACCGGGGAGCTGTTTTTT.

The rearrangement links TRBV5-4 to TRBJ2-1, with 8 nucleotides matching TRBD2. In germline, CDR1 is SGHNT, CDR2 YYREEE (reference sequence). The CDR3 consists of 17 residues. Unmatched junction bases numbered 12, after V lost 0 bases and J lost 7 bases. The chain's CDR3 is CASSLGLTGGESNEQFF. The CDR3 DNA follows: TGTGCCAGCAGCTTGGGCCTCACGGGAGGGGAGAGTAATGAGCAGTTCTTC.

The chain links TRBV19 to TRBJ2-1; a possible D gene is TRBD2 (6 bases). Per germline, CDR1 LNHDA and CDR2 SQIVND (reference sequence). The CDR3 totals 15 residues. The V end was cut by 6 bases, the J end by 4 bases, with 16 bases between. The CDR3 bases are TGTGCCAGTAGCTCGGGAGCGACAACGTACAATGAGCAGTTCTTC. Translation: CASSSGATTYNEQFF.

This chain links TRBV18 with TRBJ2-7, with TRBD2 matching 11 bases. CDR1 is KGHSH, CDR2 LQKENI, per germline. The CDR3 length is 15 residues. J lost 1 base, V lost 4 bases, and 3 bases had no gene match. This CDR3 reads CASSRLAGSSYEQYF. DNA for the CDR3: TGTGCCAGCTCACGACTAGCGGGATCTTCCTACGAGCAGTACTTC.

The chain is built from TRBV19 and TRBJ2-3, with 12 positions matching TRBD2. The CDR3 is 15 amino acids. Unmatched junction bases numbered 6, after V lost 4 bases and J lost 7 bases. Germline loops: CDR1 LNHDA, CDR2 SQIVND (reference sequence). The CDR3 DNA is TGTGCCAGTAGTAAACTAGCGGGAGGATATAATACGCAGTATTTT. This encodes CASSKLAGGYNTQYF.

This chain connects TRBV30 to TRBJ2-3, with D perhaps TRBD2 (5 bases). V was trimmed by 0 bases and J by 0 bases, leaving 7 bases between them. CDR1 and CDR2 (germline): GTSNPN, SVGIG (reference sequence). This CDR3 spans 14 amino acids. CDR3 bases: TGTGCCTGGAGTGTACAGCGGAGCACAGATACGCAGTATTTT. Protein product: CAWSVQRSTDTQYF.